This T cell receptor beta chain is from a study of T cells in Graves' hyperthyroidism and ophthalmopathy. Study-wide points: Most thyroid-expanded clonotypes above 0.001 were also found in blood.

RNA transcripts provided the source from which TCR beta CDR3 regions were amplified. HTBI primers were employed in a first-round RT-PCR of the TCR CDR3. TCRdb independently ran MiXCR on the multiplex PCR reads; one entry per CDR3 protein. The table shows about 500,000 distinct CDR3 sequences, with 13% to 15% occurring only once. V lost 2 bases and J lost 4, with 7 bases in between. Germline assignment: CDR1 KGHSH and CDR2 LQKENI. The CDR3 runs to 13 residues. This clonotype has a count of ten or more. Its specificity is unknown. This receptor was taken from a woman aged 18-35 years with Graves' hyperthyroidism. The J gene is TRBJ2-3, the V gene TRBV18, with TRBD2 as a possible D gene (5 bases). Sequencing was performed on blood. CDR3 sequence: CASSPEGSDTQYF. CDR3 DNA sequence: TGTGCCAGCTCACCAGAGGGCTCAGATACGCAGTATTTT.